One sample yielded the 30 T cell receptor beta chains listed below, sequenced in a study of T cell responses to AZD1222 COVID-19 vaccine. Profiling relied on immunoSEQ multiplex PCR, and the TCRdb table lists in-frame clones only, not all of them. The sample holds 77,000 or so clones, 80% to 90% seen once. Sequencing was performed on peripheral blood, taken 28 days after the second AZD1222 dose. The receptors derive from an adult who received the AZD1222 COVID-19 vaccine.

The CDR3 protein is CASGDLLASGANVLTF. CDR3 nucleotide sequence: TGTGCCAGCGGCGACTTGTTGGCCTCTGGGGCCAACGTCCTGACTTTC. The rearrangement links TRBV27 to TRBJ2-6; D unclear. V shed 8 bases and J shed 0 bases, with 14 bases lying between them. The CDR3 has 16 amino acids. Germline values: CDR1 MNHEY, CDR2 SMNVEV (reference sequence).

This clone was seen only a few times. This chain links TRBV27 with TRBJ1-6; 8 nucleotides agree with TRBD1. CDR1 is MNHEY and CDR2 is SMNVEV in the germline V gene (reference sequence). Trimming cost V 0 bases and J 8 bases; bases outside gene matches: 3. The CDR3 sequence is 15 residues long. In nucleotides, the CDR3 is TGTGCCAGCAGTTTATCGGGACAGGCCTATTCACCCCTCCACTTT. Translating it yields CASSLSGQAYSPLHF.

The chain combines TRBV5-5 with TRBJ1-5; D remains ambiguous. Trimming pared 4 bases from V and 2 bases from J, leaving 13 bases between. Germline lookup yields CDR1 SGHKS and CDR2 YYEKEE (reference sequence). The CDR3 extends over 15 amino acids. The DNA for the CDR3 is TGTGCCAGCAGCATATCGTTTTATGGCAATCAGCCCCAGCATTTT. This translates into CASSISFYGNQPQHF.

This chain links TRBV4-3 with TRBJ1-1; D is unresolved. Germline CDR1 and CDR2: LGHNA and YSLEER. Between the trimmed V and J ends, which lost 0 bases and 11 bases, there was a span of 13 bases. The CDR3 covers 13 residues. The CDR3 region is CASSQEGATRAFF. CDR3 DNA: TGCGCCAGCAGCCAAGAGGGTGCCACGCGGGCTTTCTTT.

In this sample, this clone turned up a few times. The gene calls are TRBV7-9 and TRBJ1-5, with D maybe TRBD1 (5 bases). Per germline, CDR1 SEHNR and CDR2 FQNEAQ (reference sequence). Deletions cut 8 bases from V and 3 bases from J, with 14 bases between. The CDR3 spans 14 residues. CDR3: CASALQGLNQPQHF. CDR3 coding DNA: TGTGCCAGCGCACTTCAGGGTCTCAATCAGCCCCAGCATTTT.

This rearrangement joins TRBV19 to TRBJ2-7; D is possibly TRBD1 or TRBD2 (5 bases each). There are 13 residues in the CDR3. Trimming shortened V by 6 bases and J by 2 bases, and 11 bases separated the two germline ends. Germline V lookup: CDR1 LNHDA, CDR2 SQIVND (reference sequence). The CDR3 here is CASRPGPTYEQYF. Here the CDR3 DNA reads TGTGCCAGTAGACCGGGGCCAACCTACGAGCAGTACTTC.

The genes are TRBV11-3 and TRBJ2-2, with a tentative D call TRBD2 (7 bases). In germline, CDR1 is SGHNT, CDR2 YENEEA. The CDR3 length is 17 residues. Trimming shortened V by 5 bases and J by 4 bases, and 20 bases separated the two germline ends. The CDR3 DNA sequence: TGTGCCAGCAGCCTTAGGGGGGGTGCTAGCGGCACCGGGGAGCTGTTTTTT. Translated, it gives CASSLRGGASGTGELFF.

The genes are TRBV12-5 and TRBJ1-6; D gene uncertain. V lost 1 base, J lost 5 bases, and 0 bases lay in between. The CDR3 extends over 12 amino acids. Germline-derived CDR1 and CDR2 are LGHNT and FRNRAP. The CDR3 here is CASGLDNSPLHF. Written as DNA, the CDR3 is TGTGCTAGTGGTTTGGATAATTCACCCCTCCACTTT.

V gene TRBV3-1 (or the pseudogene TRBV3-2) combines with J gene TRBJ1-2; a possible D gene is TRBD1 (5 bases). V was pared by 4 bases and J by 4 bases, with 13 bases between. Germline CDR1 reads LGHDT; CDR2 reads YNNKEL (reference sequence). The CDR3 extends over 14 amino acids. In nucleotides, the CDR3 is TGTGCCAGCAGCCGCGAATCAGGGCTCTATGGCTACACCTTC. Translation gives CASSRESGLYGYTF.

This clone was detected only once. The V and J genes are TRBV3-1 (or the pseudogene TRBV3-2) and TRBJ1-2; the D is unclear. V was shortened by 3 bases and J by 4 bases, with 9 bases between the two germline ends. The CDR3 is 13 amino acids. The V gene's germline CDR1 is LGHDT and CDR2 YNNKEL (reference sequence). CDR3 bases: TGTGCCAGCAGCCAGCAACAAGTCTATGGCTACACCTTC. The encoded protein is CASSQQQVYGYTF.

V usage is TRBV6-5 and J usage is TRBJ1-6, with D possibly being TRBD1 (5 bases). The V and J ends lost 6 bases and 7 bases respectively, with 16 bases between them. The germline V gene has CDR1 MNHEY and CDR2 SVGAGI. This CDR3 comprises 15 residues. The CDR3 nucleotides are TGTGCCAGCAGCCGCTCGGGACTGCTGAATTCACCCCTCCACTTT. It yields the protein CASSRSGLLNSPLHF.

This clone was counted once. The gene calls are TRBV7-2 and TRBJ1-1, with TRBD1 as a possible D gene (6 bases). Trimming stripped 3 bases from V and 5 bases from J, with 13 bases between. Per germline, CDR1 SGHTA and CDR2 FQGNSA. The CDR3 has 14 amino acids. Written as DNA, the CDR3 is TGTGCCAGCAGCTTCAGGGGCACGGGGACTGAAGCTTTCTTT. Translating gives CASSFRGTGTEAFF.

This clone was recorded once. This chain links TRBV6-5 with TRBJ1-2; 7 bases map to TRBD1. The CDR3 spans 14 residues. CDR1 and CDR2 from the germline V gene are MNHEY and SVGAGI. V shed 4 bases, J shed 2 bases, and the junction held 4 bases outside the gene matches. CDR3 amino acids: CASSFIQGNYGYTF. Written as DNA, the CDR3 is TGTGCCAGCAGTTTTATACAGGGGAACTATGGCTACACCTTC.

CDR3 in DNA: TGTGCCTGGTCCGGCGGCAGTGGCTACGAGCAGTACTTC. Translation: CAWSGGSGYEQYF. The chain employs TRBV30 and TRBJ2-7; no clear D. The V gene lost 5 bases and the J gene lost 3 bases, with 14 bases spanning the gap. The CDR3 runs 13 residues. Per the germline V gene, CDR1 is GTSNPN and CDR2 is SVGIG (reference sequence). The variable domain in full, completed from reference TRBV30 and TRBJ2-7, reads SQTIHQWPATLVQPVGSPLSLECTVEGTSNPNLYWYRQAAGRGLQLLFYSVGIGQISSEVPQNLSASRPQDRQFILSSKKLLLSDSGFYLCAWSGGSGYEQYFGPGTRLTVT.

The chain uses TRBV9 and TRBJ1-2, with D perhaps matching TRBD1 (6 bases). The CDR3 is 16 residues long. From germline, CDR1 is SGDLS and CDR2 YYNGEE. Between the trimmed V and J ends, which lost 4 bases and 9 bases, there was a span of 25 bases. The CDR3 sequence is CASSPHRSGAAGSYTF. CDR3 sequence (DNA): TGTGCCAGCAGCCCCCACCGTTCGGGGGCCGCGGGGAGCTACACCTTC.

This chain links TRBV30 with TRBJ1-1; D is ambiguous. Trimming removed 5 bases from V and 2 bases from J, with 12 bases in between. This CDR3 is built from 13 residues. From germline, CDR1 is GTSNPN and CDR2 SVGIG (reference sequence). This CDR3 reads CAWSRELNTEAFF. In DNA, the CDR3 is TGTGCCTGGTCCAGAGAATTAAACACTGAAGCTTTCTTT. The complete variable domain, with remaining parts taken from reference TRBV30 and TRBJ1-1, reads SQTIHQWPATLVQPVGSPLSLECTVEGTSNPNLYWYRQAAGRGLQLLFYSVGIGQISSEVPQNLSASRPQDRQFILSSKKLLLSDSGFYLCAWSRELNTEAFFGQGTRLTVV.

The rearrangement links TRBV4-3 to TRBJ2-7; TRBD2 might be the D (6 bases). Looked up from germline, CDR1 is LGHNA and CDR2 is YSLEER. CDR3 size: 16 residues. Trimming cost V 3 bases and J 2 bases, with 17 bases left between them. CDR3 nucleotide sequence: TGCGCCAGCAGCCACTCCATGACGGGGGAGACCTACGAGCAGTACTTC. The encoded protein is CASSHSMTGETYEQYF.

This clone has just one count. The V and J genes are TRBV6-1 and TRBJ1-4; D possibly corresponds to TRBD1 (5 bases). The CDR3 runs 18 residues. Trimming stripped 2 bases from V and 0 bases from J, with 16 bases between. The germline CDR1 and CDR2 sequences are MNHNS and SASEGT. The CDR3 nucleotides are TGTGCCAGCAGTGAATTGGGGGGGAGGTCCGCAACTAATGAAAAACTGTTTTTT. Translation: CASSELGGRSATNEKLFF.

CDR3 amino acids: CSVKPGQGDYGYTF. Here the CDR3 DNA reads TGCAGCGTAAAACCGGGACAGGGAGACTATGGCTACACCTTC. The chain employs TRBV29-1 and TRBJ1-2, with TRBD1 matching 9 bases. CDR3 length: 14 residues. CDR1 is SQVTM and CDR2 is ANQGSEA in the germline V gene. V dropped 6 bases and J dropped 3; count of bases not matched to a gene: 8.

The J gene is TRBJ1-1, the V gene TRBV6-5, with D unresolved. V was trimmed by 6 bases and J by 5 bases, leaving 7 bases between them. Germline CDR1 and CDR2: MNHEY and SVGAGI. The CDR3 has 11 amino acids. The CDR3 region is CASSLGTEAFF. Written as DNA, the CDR3 is TGTGCCAGCAGCCTAGGAACTGAAGCTTTCTTT.

This chain joins TRBV3-1 (or the pseudogene TRBV3-2) and TRBJ1-1; no reliable D call. The V end was cut by 9 bases, the J end by 0 bases, with 14 bases between. Germline V lookup: CDR1 LGHDT, CDR2 YNNKEL (reference sequence). There are 14 residues in the CDR3. Here the CDR3 reads CASTSRGVNTEAFF. As DNA, the CDR3 is TGTGCCAGTACATCGCGGGGAGTGAACACTGAAGCTTTCTTT.

The CDR3 nucleotides read TGTGCCAGCAGCTTAGGGGAGGCAGCTTATTCACCCCTCCACTTT. Its protein is CASSLGEAAYSPLHF. The V gene is TRBV11-2, the J gene TRBJ1-6; D call uncertain. This CDR3 comprises 15 residues. V lost 1 base and J lost 8, with 12 bases in between. Germline V gene data show CDR1 as SGHAT and CDR2 as FQNNGV.

The chain joins TRBV25-1 to TRBJ1-5; D is unresolved. The length of the CDR3 is 14 residues. With 6 bases removed from V and 1 base from J, the gap between germline ends came to 10 bases. Looked up from germline, CDR1 is MGHDK and CDR2 is SYGVNS. Here the CDR3 DNA reads TGTGCCAGCAGCGCGGCCGTGAGCAATCAGCCCCAGCATTTT. Translated, it gives CASSAAVSNQPQHF.

This clone was counted a single time. The chain recombines TRBV14 with TRBJ2-7; D unclear. The CDR3 extends over 12 amino acids. Germline CDR1 and CDR2: SGHDN and FVKESK. The V end was cut by 4 bases, the J end by 3 bases, with 7 bases between. For the CDR3, the DNA is TGTGCCAGCAGCCGATTGGTCTACGAGCAGTACTTC. As protein: CASSRLVYEQYF.

This chain uses TRBV12-5 with TRBJ2-5, with D perhaps given as TRBD1 or TRBD2 (5 bases each). V lost 9 bases and J 5 bases, leaving 28 bases between the germline ends. The CDR3 totals 17 residues. Germline CDR1 LGHNT, CDR2 FRNRAP. The CDR3 DNA reads TGTGCTAGCTCTTTTTCGGGGCCCACGTTGGAGGTGGAGACCCAGTACTTC. It yields the protein CASSFSGPTLEVETQYF.

V is TRBV2 and J is TRBJ2-5, with TRBD1 identical over 7 bases. The CDR3 runs to 13 residues. Looked up from germline, CDR1 is SNHLY and CDR2 is FYNNEI. V was clipped by 8 bases and J by 3 bases; unmatched bases: 6. For the CDR3, the DNA is TGTGCCAGCCTCTTCGGGACAGAAGAGACCCAGTACTTC. It is translated as CASLFGTEETQYF. Full variable domain (rest looked up from reference TRBV2 and TRBJ2-5): EPEVTQTPSHQVTQMGQEVILRCVPISNHLYFYWYRQILGQKVEFLVSFYNNEISEKSEIFDDQFSVERPDGSNFTLKIRSTKLEDSAMYFCASLFGTEETQYFGPGTRLLVL.

The chain carries TRBV27 and TRBJ2-7, with 7 bases lining up with TRBD1. This CDR3 spans 15 amino acids. Germline V gene lookup returns CDR1 MNHEY and CDR2 SMNVEV (reference sequence). The ends lost 6 bases at V and 0 bases at J; junction bases unmatched: 8. The CDR3, as DNA: TGTGCCAGCAGACAACCCGGGACAGTCTCCTACGAGCAGTACTTC. Translation gives CASRQPGTVSYEQYF.

The V call is TRBV5-4, the J call TRBJ2-5; perhaps TRBD1 as D (5 bases). The CDR3 loop spans 12 amino acids. The germline V gene has CDR1 SGHNT and CDR2 YYREEE (reference sequence). Trimming shortened V by 0 bases and J by 5 bases, and 5 bases separated the two germline ends. The DNA of the CDR3 is TGTGCCAGCAGCTTGGAGGGGGAGACCCAGTACTTC. Protein: CASSLEGETQYF.

The chain uses TRBV19 and TRBJ1-2, with D possibly TRBD1 on 5 matching bases. This CDR3 is built from 13 residues. The V gene lost 10 bases and the J gene lost 7 bases, with 19 bases spanning the gap. Germline CDR1 reads LNHDA; CDR2 reads SQIVND (reference sequence). Here the CDR3 DNA reads TGTGCCATCCTTAGGGACGGGCTAGGTGGCTACACCTTC. Protein product: CAILRDGLGGYTF.

The chain uses TRBV24-1 and TRBJ1-4; 7 bases line up with TRBD1. After removal of 7 bases from V and 8 bases from J, the junction contained 6 bases not matched to a gene. Per the germline V gene, CDR1 is KGHDR and CDR2 is SFDVKD. The CDR3 is 13 residues long. The CDR3 protein is CATSDSGGEKLFF. Here the CDR3 DNA reads TGTGCCACCAGCGACTCAGGGGGGGAAAAACTGTTTTTT.